The 20 T cell receptor beta chains below come from one sample, sequenced in a study of cytomegalovirus exposure and HLA in healthy donors. Both 60 Vbeta primers and 13 Jbeta primers went into the PCR. Sequencing used immunoSEQ multiplex PCR; TCRdb keeps in-frame clones, though not all of them. The table has 100,000 to 150,000 clones, 76% seen once. Sequencing used PBMCs. Source of these receptors: a female donor in good health and CMV-seropositive.

This chain uses TRBV7-9 with TRBJ2-2; tentatively, D is TRBD2 (6 bases). The V end lost 6 bases, the J end lost 5 bases, and 13 bases lay between the germline ends. The CDR3 spans 14 residues. The germline V gene encodes CDR1 SEHNR and CDR2 FQNEAQ (reference sequence). This chain's CDR3 is CASSRMGGTGELFF. In DNA form, the CDR3 reads TGTGCCAGCAGTCGTATGGGAGGAACCGGGGAGCTGTTTTTT. The variable domain in full, with the rest retrieved from reference TRBV7-9 and TRBJ2-2, is DTGVSQNPRHKITKRGQNVTFRCDPISEHNRLYWYRQTLGQGPEFLTYFQNEAQLEKSRLLSDRFSAERPKGSFSTLEIQRTEQGDSAMYLCASSRMGGTGELFFGEGSRLTVL.

The V gene is TRBV19, the J gene TRBJ2-7, with 7 nucleotides matching TRBD1. Germline trimming cut 4 bases from V and 0 bases from J; bases unmatched to any gene: 6. The CDR3 loop spans 15 amino acids. From germline, CDR1 is LNHDA and CDR2 SQIVND (reference sequence). DNA for the CDR3: TGTGCCAGTAGTACCGGGACAGCAGGCTCCTACGAGCAGTACTTC. It translates to CASSTGTAGSYEQYF.

The rearrangement uses TRBV5-4 and TRBJ2-3; D perhaps matches TRBD1 (5 bases). V dropped 1 base and J dropped 2 bases, with 14 bases sitting between them. Germline-derived CDR1 and CDR2 are SGHNT and YYREEE (reference sequence). This CDR3 is 16 amino acids long. CDR3 nucleotide sequence: TGTGCCAGCAGCTTGCGGTGGGGCGGAGCCACAGATACGCAGTATTTT. Translation: CASSLRWGGATDTQYF.

This clone has just one count. The genes are TRBV18 and TRBJ2-7; 8 positions agree with TRBD1. Germline-derived CDR1 and CDR2 are KGHSH and LQKENI. CDR3 length equals 13 residues. J was trimmed by 7 bases and V by 5 bases; bases with no gene match: 7. The CDR3 DNA reads TGTGCCAGCTCATCGGACAGGGCGGGAGAGCAGTACTTC. It codes for CASSSDRAGEQYF. Drawing the rest from reference TRBV18 and TRBJ2-7, the complete variable domain is NAGVMQNPRHLVRRRGQEARLRCSPMKGHSHVYWYRQLPEEGLKFMVYLQKENIIDESGMPKERFSAEFPKEGPSILRIQQVVRGDSAAYFCASSSDRAGEQYFGPGTRLTVT.

The J gene is TRBJ1-5, the V gene TRBV2; 9 bases match TRBD1. The V gene end was trimmed by 2 bases and the J gene end by 6 bases; junction bases not matched to a gene: 5. The germline CDR1 and CDR2 sequences are SNHLY and FYNNEI. CDR3 length: 15 amino acids. The CDR3 nucleotides read TGTGCCAGCAGTGAAACGGACAGGGGAAGTCAGCCCCAGCATTTT. Encoded protein: CASSETDRGSQPQHF. The entire variable domain, with the rest obtained from reference TRBV2 and TRBJ1-5, is as follows: EPEVTQTPSHQVTQMGQEVILRCVPISNHLYFYWYRQILGQKVEFLVSFYNNEISEKSEIFDDQFSVERPDGSNFTLKIRSTKLEDSAMYFCASSETDRGSQPQHFGDGTRLSIL.

V gene TRBV5-1 combines with J gene TRBJ2-7; possibly TRBD2 for D (5 bases). The CDR3 is 13 residues long. Germline assignment: CDR1 SGHRS and CDR2 YFSETQ. V shed 0 bases and J shed 5 bases, with 9 bases lying between them. The chain's CDR3 is CASSLGYGDEQYF. The DNA for the CDR3 is TGCGCCAGCAGCTTGGGTTACGGGGACGAGCAGTACTTC.

The J gene is TRBJ1-1, the V gene TRBV30, with no clear D. V was pared by 8 bases and J by 0 bases, with 13 bases between. The length of the CDR3 is 13 residues. CDR1 and CDR2 (germline): GTSNPN, SVGIG (reference sequence). This chain's CDR3 is CAGNLQVNTEAFF. The CDR3 coding sequence is TGTGCCGGAAATCTCCAGGTGAACACTGAAGCTTTCTTT.

The chain links TRBV6-1 to TRBJ2-7; 9 nucleotides match TRBD2. The CDR3 contains 15 residues. V dropped 7 bases and J dropped 2; count of bases not matched to a gene: 9. CDR1 is MNHNS and CDR2 is SASEGT in the germline V gene. CDR3 in DNA: TGTGCCAGCATAGAGGGGCTAGCGGGGCCCTACGAGCAGTACTTC. Translation: CASIEGLAGPYEQYF.

The chain has TRBV7-9 and TRBJ2-1; TRBD2 might be the D (5 bases). This CDR3 has 13 amino acids. V lost 5 bases and J lost 6, with 11 bases in between. Germline V CDR1 and CDR2: SEHNR, FQNEAQ (reference sequence). The CDR3 spells CASSRRGANEQFF. CDR3 coding DNA: TGTGCCAGCAGCCGACGGGGAGCCAATGAGCAGTTCTTC.

This chain joins TRBV30 and TRBJ2-7; maybe TRBD1 (8 bases). The V gene lost 1 base and the J gene lost 2 bases, with 15 bases spanning the gap. The CDR3 has 15 amino acids. CDR1 and CDR2 from the germline V gene are GTSNPN and SVGIG (reference sequence). CDR3 nucleotides: TGTGCCTGGAGTGGAACAGGGGGGGGAGCCTACGAGCAGTACTTC. Translating it yields CAWSGTGGGAYEQYF.

V gene TRBV5-8 combines with J gene TRBJ2-3; 14 bases agree with TRBD2. Germline values: CDR1 SGHTS, CDR2 YDEGEE. V trimming: 4 bases; J trimming: 1 base; junction bases outside the gene matches: 5. The CDR3 contains 17 residues. The CDR3 bases are TGTGCCAGCAGCGTGGGACTAGCGGGGGCCGGCACAGATACGCAGTATTTT. It specifies CASSVGLAGAGTDTQYF.

V is TRBV6-5 and J is TRBJ1-2; 7 bases match TRBD1. V lost 5 bases, J lost 8 bases, and 11 bases stayed unmatched. The CDR3 runs 14 residues. CDR1 and CDR2 from the germline V gene are MNHEY and SVGAGI. Here the CDR3 reads CASSRRQGRNGYTF. Here the CDR3 DNA reads TGTGCCAGCAGTCGTAGACAGGGTAGGAACGGCTACACCTTC.

This chain uses TRBV5-1 with TRBJ2-7, with 9 positions matching TRBD2. This CDR3 region has 17 residues. In germline, CDR1 is SGHRS, CDR2 YFSETQ. The ends lost 1 base at V and 2 bases at J; junction bases unmatched: 10. CDR3 sequence (DNA): TGCGCCAGCAGCTTGTCTATTAGCGGGGGTCTAACCTACGAGCAGTACTTC. Translating it yields CASSLSISGGLTYEQYF.

This clone was observed a single time. The rearrangement joins TRBV29-1 to TRBJ1-1, with unresolved D. The length of the CDR3 is 14 residues. Germline CDR1 and CDR2: SQVTM and ANQGSEA. Trimming removed 6 bases from V and 4 bases from J, with 18 bases in between. The CDR3 DNA follows: TGCAGCGTCCTTTCGGCTGAGCTAGGCACTGAAGCTTTCTTT. Encoded protein: CSVLSAELGTEAFF.

DNA of the CDR3: TGTGCCAGCAGCCGGGGGGTAGGGCCCTACGAGCAGTACTTC. Translation gives CASSRGVGPYEQYF. The chain has TRBV5-6 and TRBJ2-7; TRBD2 matches at 7 bases. The V segment lost 4 bases and the J segment 2 bases; nucleotides outside the gene matches: 6. There are 14 residues in the CDR3. Germline V gene data show CDR1 as SGHDT and CDR2 as YYEEEE.

The chain links TRBV6-1 to TRBJ1-5, with D perhaps TRBD1 (5 bases). Trimming pared 4 bases from V and 0 bases from J, leaving 10 bases between. The CDR3 sequence is 15 residues long. Per germline, CDR1 MNHNS and CDR2 SASEGT. The CDR3 DNA follows: TGTGCCAGCAGTGCAGGGCAAAATAGCAATCAGCCCCAGCATTTT. Translated: CASSAGQNSNQPQHF.

DNA for the CDR3: TGTGCCAGCAGGGAATTCGGACTAGCGGGAGTTAGGGAGCAGTTCTTC. This sequence encodes CASREFGLAGVREQFF. V is TRBV2 and J is TRBJ2-1; 13 bases line up with TRBD2. The V and J ends lost 6 bases and 10 bases, in that order; junction bases with no gene match: 12. Germline assignment: CDR1 SNHLY and CDR2 FYNNEI. The CDR3 contains 16 residues.

The V call is TRBV14, the J call TRBJ2-7; D gene uncertain. CDR1 is SGHDN and CDR2 is FVKESK in the germline V gene. V gave up 0 bases and J gave up 9 bases, with 12 bases separating them. This CDR3 has 13 residues. The DNA for the CDR3 is TGTGCCAGCAGCCAAGAGTACCCTACCGGGCAGTACTTC. Translated, it gives CASSQEYPTGQYF.

The chain is built from TRBV5-1 and TRBJ2-3, with 11 bases identical to TRBD2. Trimming cost V 4 bases and J 1 base; bases outside gene matches: 2. Germline values: CDR1 SGHRS, CDR2 YFSETQ. CDR3 size: 15 residues. The CDR3 DNA is TGCGCCAGCAGCCTACTAGCGGGGGGCACAGATACGCAGTATTTT. Translated, it gives CASSLLAGGTDTQYF.

V is TRBV11-2 and J is TRBJ2-1; D might be TRBD1 (5 bases). Trimming pared 4 bases from V and 7 bases from J, leaving 17 bases between. From germline, CDR1 is SGHAT and CDR2 FQNNGV. This CDR3 has 15 residues. The CDR3 sequence is CASSYGAGQRNEQFF. The CDR3 region has the DNA TGTGCCAGCAGCTATGGGGCAGGGCAGAGGAATGAGCAGTTCTTC.